This T cell receptor beta chain emerged from a study of cytomegalovirus exposure and HLA in healthy donors. The donors gave bone marrow, and they were healthy. The study ran its PCR with 60 Vbeta and 13 Jbeta primers. Repertoires were generated with immunoSEQ multiplex PCR, while TCRdb's copy carries only in-frame clones and drops some. The table has around 130,000 clones, around four fifths seen once. CDR1 and CDR2 (germline): SGHNT, YYREEE (reference sequence). The V and J ends lost 4 bases and 6 bases respectively, with 17 bases between them. The CDR3 has 14 residues. This chain links TRBV5-4 with TRBJ2-7, with a possible D match to TRBD1 (6 bases). The sequenced sample was PBMCs. This TCR derives from a boy between 10 and 17 years old in good health and CMV-seronegative. This CDR3 is CASSVDSLGGEQYF. Here the CDR3 DNA reads TGTGCCAGCAGCGTGGACAGCCTCGGTGGCGAGCAGTACTTC.